A selection of T cell receptor beta chains follows, all from one sample in a study of human T cells and chemical hapten exposure. TCRdb used MiXCR to reprocess the RACE reads, holding one entry per CDR3 protein. Of under 100,000 distinct CDR3 sequences listed, 10% were seen once; the top ten hold 5%. The sequences come from whole blood, collected in connection with sensitization to the hapten diphenylcyclopropenone (DPC). Source of these receptors: a woman in her fifties or sixties with alopecia areata. Some clones in this sample may be carry-over from other donors' samples. Each CDR3 is given with its conserved first and last residue. The D gene is left open where the match is weak. Clone size is not always given. Where it is, it says once, few, many or a class for expanded clones.

TRBV5-6,TRBJ2-5,-,-,CASSLRSVGTQYF,TGTGCCAGCAGCTTGCGGTCAGTCGGGACCCAGTACTTC
TRBV28,TRBJ1-5,-,-,CASSFHRSNQPQHF,TGTGCCAGCAGTTTCCACAGGAGTAATCAGCCCCAGCATTTT
TRBV7-2,TRBJ1-5,-,-,CASSHYRPYSNQPQHF,TGTGCCAGCAGCCATTACAGACCTTATAGCAATCAGCCCCAGCATTTT
TRBV30,TRBJ2-2,-,many,CAWSVLGELFF,TGTGCCTGGAGTGTACTTGGGGAGCTGTTTTTT
TRBV18,TRBJ2-7,TRBD2,few,CASSLGLAATHEQYF,TGTGCCAGCTCACTCGGACTAGCGGCTACCCACGAGCAGTACTTC
TRBV3-1,TRBJ2-3,TRBD1,many,CASSQLDRVTQYF,TGTGCCAGCAGCCAGCTGGACAGGGTCACGCAGTATTTT
TRBV27,TRBJ1-1,-,-,CASMGARTEAFF,TGTGCCAGCATGGGGGCTCGGACTGAAGCTTTCTTT
TRBV11-2,TRBJ2-5,-,-,CASSFSQTQETQYF,TGTGCCAGCAGCTTTAGTCAGACCCAAGAGACCCAGTACTTC
TRBV5-6,TRBJ1-1,-,few,CASSLYHTNEAFF,TGTGCCAGCAGCTTGTACCACACCAATGAAGCTTTCTTT
TRBV11-2,TRBJ2-7,TRBD2,many,CASRPTSGTAGKEQYF,TGTGCCAGCAGACCGACTAGCGGGACAGCCGGTAAAGAGCAGTACTTC
TRBV7-9,TRBJ2-5,-,few,CASSLVGETQYF,TGTGCCAGCAGCTTAGTAGGGGAGACCCAGTACTTC
TRBV7-8,TRBJ2-1,-,many,CASSPEDSTYNEQFF,TGTGCCAGCAGCCCTGAGGACAGTACCTACAATGAGCAGTTCTTC
TRBV7-9,TRBJ2-2,TRBD2,many,CASSFALAGNTGELFF,TGTGCCAGCAGCTTCGCACTAGCGGGGAACACCGGGGAGCTGTTTTTT
TRBV12-3/TRBV12-4,TRBJ2-1,TRBD2,few,CASSSGLAGGRMGNEQFF,TGTGCCAGCAGTTCAGGACTAGCGGGAGGCCGGATGGGCAATGAGCAGTTCTTC
TRBV18,TRBJ2-2,-,many,CASSPRSTGELFF,TGTGCCAGCTCACCACGTTCTACCGGGGAGCTGTTTTTT
TRBV18,TRBJ2-7,-,-,CASSGLAVAYEQYF,TGTGCCAGCTCCGGACTGGCGGTGGCCTACGAGCAGTACTTC
TRBV29-1,TRBJ2-5,-,-,CSGTRQETQYF,TGCAGCGGGACTCGCCAAGAGACCCAGTACTTC
TRBV29-1,TRBJ2-5,-,few,CSVIGVLQETQYF,TGCAGCGTGATCGGGGTCCTCCAAGAGACCCAGTACTTC
TRBV7-6,TRBJ2-4,-,-,CASSLGADELAKNIQYF,TGTGCCAGCAGCTTAGGCGCCGACGAACTAGCCAAAAACATTCAGTACTTC
TRBV9,TRBJ2-1,TRBD2,-,CASSVTPSGTSYNEQFF,TGTGCCAGCAGCGTAACGCCTAGCGGGACCTCCTACAATGAGCAGTTCTTC
TRBV7-6,TRBJ2-6,-,few,CASSYGVSGANVLTF,TGTGCCAGCAGCTACGGGGTCTCTGGGGCCAACGTCCTGACTTTC
TRBV20-1,TRBJ2-1,TRBD2,many,CSARSGSSYNEQFF,TGCAGTGCTAGAAGCGGGAGCTCCTACAATGAGCAGTTCTTC